The 24 T cell receptor beta chains in this list originate from one sample, sequenced in a study of cytomegalovirus exposure and HLA in healthy donors. Vbeta (60) and Jbeta (13) primers were used in the PCR. Data came from immunoSEQ multiplex PCR; TCRdb stores just in-frame clones and leaves some out. This table holds 95,000 to 150,000 clones, more than 65% found once. Sequenced material: PBMCs. Receptors originate from a man aged 18-30 years in good health and CMV-seropositive.

The gene calls are TRBV7-2 and TRBJ1-1; no firm D call. Trimming took off 2 bases at V and 6 bases at J, with 13 bases between the two ends. Germline-derived CDR1 and CDR2 are SGHTA and FQGNSA. The CDR3 runs 14 residues. The CDR3 region has the DNA TGTGCCAGCAGCTTATTTCGCGGGTGGCCTGAAGCTTTCTTT. Residues: CASSLFRGWPEAFF.

The V and J genes are TRBV12-5 and TRBJ1-5, with D tentatively TRBD1 (6 bases). With 2 bases removed from V and 2 bases from J, the gap between germline ends came to 19 bases. The CDR3 has 18 amino acids. Germline values: CDR1 LGHNT, CDR2 FRNRAP. CDR3 DNA sequence: TGTGCTAGTGGTTTGTCGAGAAGGGACCCAGGGGGCAATCAGCCCCAGCATTTT. Its protein is CASGLSRRDPGGNQPQHF.

The chain combines TRBV29-1 with TRBJ2-2; TRBD2 matches at 7 bases. This CDR3 contains 12 residues. Trimming cost V 7 bases and J 4 bases; bases outside gene matches: 3. Germline V gives CDR1 SQVTM, CDR2 ANQGSEA. The CDR3 DNA reads as TGCAGCGGGGGGGGTCGCACCGGGGAGCTGTTTTTT. Translation: CSGGGRTGELFF.

For this clone: This sample also contains other DNA sequences that code for the same CDR3. V and J are TRBV9 and TRBJ2-1, with TRBD2 matching over 9 bases. CDR1 is SGDLS, CDR2 YYNGEE, per germline. Trimming at V came to 0 bases and at J to 4 bases, leaving 2 bases not matched to a gene. This CDR3 is built from 15 residues. CDR3 protein: CASSVGAGGYNEQFF. CDR3 in DNA: TGTGCCAGCAGCGTAGGAGCGGGAGGTTACAATGAGCAGTTCTTC.

This clone was recorded only once. The CDR3 DNA sequence: TGTGCCAGCTCACCAGGCGACACCAGCACTGAAGCTTTCTTT. This gives the protein CASSPGDTSTEAFF. The rearrangement uses TRBV18 and TRBJ1-1, with D unresolved. Trimming stripped 2 bases from V and 4 bases from J, with 11 bases between. CDR1 is KGHSH and CDR2 is LQKENI in the germline V gene. The CDR3 consists of 14 residues. Drawing the rest from reference TRBV18 and TRBJ1-1, the complete variable domain is NAGVMQNPRHLVRRRGQEARLRCSPMKGHSHVYWYRQLPEEGLKFMVYLQKENIIDESGMPKERFSAEFPKEGPSILRIQQVVRGDSAAYFCASSPGDTSTEAFFGQGTRLTVV.

CDR3: CAWRGADRPKELRGYTF. DNA of the CDR3: TGTGCCTGGAGGGGGGCGGACAGGCCCAAGGAGTTACGGGGCTACACCTTC. The genes are TRBV30 and TRBJ1-2; 7 bases match TRBD1. Germline V CDR1 and CDR2: GTSNPN, SVGIG (reference sequence). The CDR3 spans 17 residues. With 3 bases clipped from V and 8 bases from J, the junction kept 21 bases outside the gene matches.

This clone was observed a few times. The gene calls are TRBV15 and TRBJ2-3; 10 bases are shared with TRBD1. Losses at the gene ends were 0 bases for V and 5 bases for J; bases not matched to a gene: 8. The CDR3 sequence is 17 residues long. Germline V gene data show CDR1 as LNHNV and CDR2 as YYDKDF (reference sequence). The CDR3 DNA is TGTGCCACCAGCAGAGAAATAGACAGGGGGCGTCAAGATACGCAGTATTTT. Protein sequence: CATSREIDRGRQDTQYF.

This clone was seen a handful of times. V is TRBV10-1 and J is TRBJ1-1; 7 bases match TRBD1. The CDR3 runs to 13 residues. Losses at the gene ends were 4 bases for V and 2 bases for J; bases not matched to a gene: 1. From germline, CDR1 is WNHNN and CDR2 SYGVQD (reference sequence). CDR3 residues: CASSAGGNTEAFF. CDR3 bases: TGCGCCAGCAGTGCAGGGGGAAACACTGAAGCTTTCTTT.

The chain is built from TRBV5-1 and TRBJ1-4; D call uncertain. The germline CDR1 and CDR2 sequences are SGHRS and YFSETQ. The CDR3 is 15 residues long. The germline V and J ends were trimmed by 6 bases and 0 bases, with 12 bases remaining between them. CDR3 DNA sequence: TGCGCCAGCAAAATCTCCGCGGCAACTAATGAAAAACTGTTTTTT. The encoded protein is CASKISAATNEKLFF.

The chain combines TRBV25-1 with TRBJ1-5, with D tentatively TRBD1 (5 bases). Trimming shortened V by 5 bases and J by 0 bases, and 14 bases separated the two germline ends. Looked up from germline, CDR1 is MGHDK and CDR2 is SYGVNS. The CDR3 runs to 16 residues. The CDR3 region has the DNA TGTGCCAGCAGTACACAAAGACAGCTTAGCAATCAGCCCCAGCATTTT. It codes for CASSTQRQLSNQPQHF.

This clone has a handful of counts. The rearrangement links TRBV4-1 to TRBJ1-1; tentative D call: TRBD1 (6 bases). Per germline, CDR1 MGHRA and CDR2 YSYEKL. V lost 0 bases, J lost 8 bases, and 13 bases lay in between. The length of the CDR3 is 14 residues. The CDR3 DNA is TGCGCCAGCAGCCAAGATCGGGGGGGCTTAGAAGCTTTCTTT. This sequence encodes CASSQDRGGLEAFF.

V gene TRBV18 combines with J gene TRBJ2-7, with 9 bases lining up with TRBD1. Losses at the gene ends were 3 bases for V and 6 bases for J; bases not matched to a gene: 6. Germline V gene sequence: CDR1 KGHSH, CDR2 LQKENI. The CDR3 is made up of 14 amino acids. The CDR3 nucleotides read TGTGCCAGCTCACCCGTCCCGGGACAGGGCGAGCAGTACTTC. Amino acids: CASSPVPGQGEQYF.

The chain links TRBV6-5 to TRBJ1-5; 8 bases align to TRBD1. CDR3 size: 15 residues. CDR1 is MNHEY, CDR2 SVGAGI, per germline. V gave up 3 bases and J gave up 7 bases; unmatched junction bases: 8. CDR3 nucleotides: TGTGCCAGCAGTTATTCCGGACAGGGCGGGCAGCCCCAGCATTTT. It codes for CASSYSGQGGQPQHF.

The chain carries TRBV27 and TRBJ2-1; unclear D gene. The CDR3 contains 11 residues. Per the germline V gene, CDR1 is MNHEY and CDR2 is SMNVEV (reference sequence). V lost 5 bases and J 3 bases, leaving 2 bases between the germline ends. The CDR3 sequence is CASSLYNEQFF. CDR3 DNA sequence: TGTGCCAGCAGTCTCTACAATGAGCAGTTCTTC.

For the CDR3, the DNA is TGTGCCAGCTCACCCCGACAGGGCCCAGATACGCAGTATTTT. Translation: CASSPRQGPDTQYF. The genes are TRBV18 and TRBJ2-3; 7 bases are a match to TRBD1. The V and J ends lost 3 bases and 4 bases, in that order; junction bases with no gene match: 4. The CDR3 has 14 residues. Germline lookup yields CDR1 KGHSH and CDR2 LQKENI.

J is TRBJ1-1 and V is TRBV6-5; maybe TRBD1 (5 bases). Germline V gene lookup returns CDR1 MNHEY and CDR2 SVGAGI. The CDR3 is made up of 15 amino acids. Trimming cost V 0 bases and J 0 bases, with 8 bases left between them. The CDR3 coding sequence is TGTGCCAGCAGTTACTCTACAGGAATGAACACTGAAGCTTTCTTT. As protein: CASSYSTGMNTEAFF.

Here the CDR3 DNA reads TGCAGCGTGGGCAGAAGGACCGGGGAGCTGTTTTTT. Translated, it gives CSVGRRTGELFF. V is TRBV29-1 and J is TRBJ2-2; D ambiguous. Trimming cost V 6 bases and J 5 bases, with 10 bases left between them. The CDR3 runs to 12 residues. Germline lookup yields CDR1 SQVTM and CDR2 ANQGSEA.

Concerning this clone: In the same sample, other DNA sequences code for this CDR3. The CDR3 sequence: CASSPPGTSYGYTF. CDR3 coding DNA: TGTGCCAGCAGCCCCCCCGGGACAAGCTATGGCTACACCTTC. The chain carries TRBV14 and TRBJ1-2, with a tentative D call TRBD1 (6 bases). The CDR3 has 14 amino acids. The ends were cut back, 4 bases at V and 4 bases at J, with 13 bases in the middle. In germline, CDR1 is SGHDN, CDR2 FVKESK.

This chain connects TRBV7-9 to TRBJ1-1, with D perhaps TRBD1 (6 bases). V lost 4 bases, J lost 10 bases, and 19 bases lay in between. Germline-derived CDR1 and CDR2 are SEHNR and FQNEAQ (reference sequence). This CDR3 region has 14 residues. In nucleotides, the CDR3 is TGTGCCAGCAGCTCCCACGGGGGGCGTGAGTTAGCTTTCTTT. Its translation: CASSSHGGRELAFF. Filled out from reference TRBV7-9 and TRBJ1-1, the complete variable domain reads DTGVSQNPRHKITKRGQNVTFRCDPISEHNRLYWYRQTLGQGPEFLTYFQNEAQLEKSRLLSDRFSAERPKGSFSTLEIQRTEQGDSAMYLCASSSHGGRELAFFGQGTRLTVV.

CDR3 DNA sequence: TGTGCCAGCTCAGCGTCCGGGGCCAACGTCCTGACTTTC. This sequence encodes CASSASGANVLTF. The chain recombines TRBV18 with TRBJ2-6; no definite D call. The CDR3 loop spans 13 amino acids. Germline CDR1 and CDR2: KGHSH and LQKENI. Trimming pared 5 bases from V and 4 bases from J, leaving 6 bases between.

CDR3 sequence (DNA): TGTGCCAGCAGCCCTATCCGGGACAGATCCTACGAGCAGTACTTC. Translation gives CASSPIRDRSYEQYF. This rearrangement joins TRBV11-2 to TRBJ2-7; 7 bases fit TRBD1. CDR3 length equals 15 residues. Germline CDR1 is SGHAT and CDR2 is FQNNGV. The V segment lost 5 bases and the J segment 1 base; nucleotides outside the gene matches: 8.

This chain links TRBV27 with TRBJ1-5, with D perhaps matching TRBD1 (6 bases). The germline V gene has CDR1 MNHEY and CDR2 SMNVEV (reference sequence). The CDR3 covers 13 residues. V lost 3 bases and J lost 7, with 10 bases in between. The CDR3 sequence is CASSFNRDQPQHF. The CDR3, as DNA: TGTGCCAGCAGTTTCAACAGGGACCAGCCCCAGCATTTT.

The chain joins TRBV14 to TRBJ2-7; D is unresolved. V was clipped by 3 bases and J by 6 bases, with 12 bases between them. Looked up from germline, CDR1 is SGHDN and CDR2 is FVKESK. The CDR3 covers 13 residues. CDR3: CASSHGAVSEQYF. The CDR3 nucleotides read TGTGCCAGCAGCCACGGAGCCGTCAGCGAGCAGTACTTC. Complete variable domain (other parts from reference TRBV14 and TRBJ2-7): EAGVTQFPSHSVIEKGQTVTLRCDPISGHDNLYWYRRVMGKEIKFLLHFVKESKQDESGMPNNRFLAERTGGTYSTLKVQPAELEDSGVYFCASSHGAVSEQYFGPGTRLTVT.

This sequence joins TRBV18 and TRBJ2-7; D gene uncertain. The CDR3 extends over 13 amino acids. V shed 3 bases and J shed 5 bases, with 11 bases lying between them. CDR1 KGHSH and CDR2 LQKENI come from the germline V gene. CDR3 loop: CASSPNIDNEQYF. The DNA for the CDR3 is TGTGCCAGCTCACCTAATATCGACAACGAGCAGTACTTC.